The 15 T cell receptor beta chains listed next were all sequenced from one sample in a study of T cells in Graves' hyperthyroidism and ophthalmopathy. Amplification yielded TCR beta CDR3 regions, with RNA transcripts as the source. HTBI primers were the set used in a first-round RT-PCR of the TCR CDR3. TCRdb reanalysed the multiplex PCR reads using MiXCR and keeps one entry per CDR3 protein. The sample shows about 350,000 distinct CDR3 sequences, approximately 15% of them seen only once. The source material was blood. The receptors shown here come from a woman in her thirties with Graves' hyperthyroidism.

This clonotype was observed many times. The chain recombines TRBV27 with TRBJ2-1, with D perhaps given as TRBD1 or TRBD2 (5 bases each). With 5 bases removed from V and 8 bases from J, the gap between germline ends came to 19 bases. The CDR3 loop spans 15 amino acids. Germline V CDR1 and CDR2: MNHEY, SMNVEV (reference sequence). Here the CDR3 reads CASSPLGRRGDEQFF. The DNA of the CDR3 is TGTGCCAGCAGTCCCCTCGGGCGACGAGGGGATGAGCAGTTCTTC.

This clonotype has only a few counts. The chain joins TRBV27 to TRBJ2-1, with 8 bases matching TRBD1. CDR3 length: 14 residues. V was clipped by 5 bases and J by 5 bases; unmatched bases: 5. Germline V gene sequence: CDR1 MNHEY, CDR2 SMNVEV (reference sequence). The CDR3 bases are TGTGCCAGCAGTGACAGGGGTCTCAACAATGAGCAGTTCTTC. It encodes CASSDRGLNNEQFF.

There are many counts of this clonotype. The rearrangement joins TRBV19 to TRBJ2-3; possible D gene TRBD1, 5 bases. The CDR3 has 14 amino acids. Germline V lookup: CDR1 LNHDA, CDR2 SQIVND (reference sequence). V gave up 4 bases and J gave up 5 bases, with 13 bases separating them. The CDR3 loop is CASSTAGFQDTQYF. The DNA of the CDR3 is TGTGCCAGTAGTACCGCAGGGTTTCAAGATACGCAGTATTTT.

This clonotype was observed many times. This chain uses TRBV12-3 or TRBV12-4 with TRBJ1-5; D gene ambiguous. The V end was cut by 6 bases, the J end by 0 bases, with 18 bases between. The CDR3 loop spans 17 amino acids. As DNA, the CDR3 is TGTGCCAGCAGCGCACCTGGGAACGCATATAGCAATCAGCCCCAGCATTTT. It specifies CASSAPGNAYSNQPQHF.

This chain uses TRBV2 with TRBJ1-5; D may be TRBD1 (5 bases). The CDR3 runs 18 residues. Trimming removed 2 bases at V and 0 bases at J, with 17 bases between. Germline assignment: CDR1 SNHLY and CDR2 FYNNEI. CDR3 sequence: CASSESQMYQGSNQPQHF. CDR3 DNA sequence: TGTGCCAGCAGTGAAAGCCAGATGTATCAGGGTAGCAATCAGCCCCAGCATTTT.

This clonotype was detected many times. Written as DNA, the CDR3 is TGTGCCAGCTCACCTAAATACTATGAGCAGTTCTTC. Protein product: CASSPKYYEQFF. The gene calls are TRBV18 and TRBJ2-1; no definite D call. Germline loops: CDR1 KGHSH, CDR2 LQKENI. The V gene lost 3 bases and the J gene lost 8 bases, with 8 bases spanning the gap. The CDR3 runs to 12 residues.

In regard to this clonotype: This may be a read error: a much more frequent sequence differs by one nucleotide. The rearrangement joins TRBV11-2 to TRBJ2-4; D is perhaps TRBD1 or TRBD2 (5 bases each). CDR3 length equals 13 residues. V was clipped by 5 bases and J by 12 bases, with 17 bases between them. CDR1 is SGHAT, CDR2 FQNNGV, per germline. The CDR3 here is CASSRDGGGGQYF. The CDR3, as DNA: TGTGCCAGCAGCCGGGACGGTGGAGGCGGTCAGTACTTC.

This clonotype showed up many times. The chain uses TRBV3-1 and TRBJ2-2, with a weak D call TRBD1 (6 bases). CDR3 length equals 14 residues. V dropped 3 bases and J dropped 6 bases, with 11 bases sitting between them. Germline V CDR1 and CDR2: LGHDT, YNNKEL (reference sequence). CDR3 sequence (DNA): TGTGCCAGCAGCCATAGAGGGGGTTCCGGGGAGCTGTTTTTT. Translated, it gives CASSHRGGSGELFF.

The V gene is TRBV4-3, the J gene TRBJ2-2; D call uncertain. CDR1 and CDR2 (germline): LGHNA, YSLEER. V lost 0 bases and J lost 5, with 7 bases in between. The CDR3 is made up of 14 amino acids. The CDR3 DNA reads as TGCGCCAGCAGCCAAGATCGAAATACCGGGGAGCTGTTTTTT. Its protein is CASSQDRNTGELFF.

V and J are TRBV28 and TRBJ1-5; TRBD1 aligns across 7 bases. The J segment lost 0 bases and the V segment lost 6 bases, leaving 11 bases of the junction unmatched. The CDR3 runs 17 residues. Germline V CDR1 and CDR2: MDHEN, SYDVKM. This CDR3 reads CASRLTTGVTSNQPQHF. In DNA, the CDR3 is TGTGCCAGCAGACTAACTACAGGGGTCACTAGCAATCAGCCCCAGCATTTT.

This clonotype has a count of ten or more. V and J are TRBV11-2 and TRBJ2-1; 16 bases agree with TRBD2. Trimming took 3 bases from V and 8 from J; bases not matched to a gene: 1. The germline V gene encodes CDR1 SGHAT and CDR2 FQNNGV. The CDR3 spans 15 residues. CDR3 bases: TGTGCCAGCAGCTTGGGACTAGCGGGAGGGCATGAGCAGTTCTTC. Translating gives CASSLGLAGGHEQFF.

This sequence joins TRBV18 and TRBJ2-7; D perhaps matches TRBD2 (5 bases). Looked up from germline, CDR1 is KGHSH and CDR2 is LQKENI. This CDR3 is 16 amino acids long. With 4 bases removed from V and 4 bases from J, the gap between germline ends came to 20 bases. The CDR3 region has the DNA TGTGCCAGCTCACGAGACCCCGGTCAACGAGGGTACGAGCAGTACTTC. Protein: CASSRDPGQRGYEQYF.

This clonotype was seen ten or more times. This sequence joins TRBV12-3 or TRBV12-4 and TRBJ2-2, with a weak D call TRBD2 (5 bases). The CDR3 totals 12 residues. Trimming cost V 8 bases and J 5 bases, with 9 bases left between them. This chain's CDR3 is CASGSGTGELFF. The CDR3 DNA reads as TGTGCCAGCGGGTCGGGAACCGGGGAGCTGTTTTTT.

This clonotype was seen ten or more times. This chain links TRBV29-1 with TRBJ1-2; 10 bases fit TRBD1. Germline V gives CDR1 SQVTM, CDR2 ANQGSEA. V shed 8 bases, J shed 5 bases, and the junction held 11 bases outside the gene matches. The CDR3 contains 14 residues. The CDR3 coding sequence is TGCAGCACCCCCACAGGGACAGGGGATTATGGCTACACCTTC. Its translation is CSTPTGTGDYGYTF.

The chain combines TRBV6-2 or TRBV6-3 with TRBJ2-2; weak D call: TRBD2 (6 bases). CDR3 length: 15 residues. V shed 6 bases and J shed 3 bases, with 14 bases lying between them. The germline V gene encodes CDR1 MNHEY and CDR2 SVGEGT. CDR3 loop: CASRRSGTYTGELFF. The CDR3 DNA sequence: TGTGCCAGCAGACGCTCCGGGACTTACACCGGGGAGCTGTTTTTT.